This T cell receptor beta chain is drawn from a study of T-cell reconstitution after alpha-beta-depleted transplantation in children. Whole-study findings and limits: The origin of alpha-beta T cells about two months after transplant was reportedly several hundred expanded graft clones. T-cell counts and diversity were attributed mostly to newly produced T cells one year after transplant. Where some patients showed high TCRbeta diversity at day 60, it came from recipient T cells and thymic progenitors that had survived.

A remark on this clonotype: The target antigen is unknown.

Construction of the TCRbeta library involved unique molecular identifiers. TCRdb recomputed calls from the PCR reads with MiXCR, one row per CDR3 protein. The repertoire has about 980,000 distinct CDR3 sequences, about 29% of them found once; the top ten carry roughly 31%. Per the germline V gene, CDR1 is SQVTM and CDR2 is ANQGSEA. With 4 bases removed from V and 2 bases from J, the gap between germline ends came to 8 bases. The CDR3 sequence is 12 residues long. The input for sequencing was PBMCs, mostly from graft donor cells, taken 360 days after TCRalphabeta/CD19-depleted stem cell transplant. The rearrangement links TRBV29-1 to TRBJ2-5; D is uncertain. The receptor was derived from a boy in the first two years of life who had a stem cell transplant for SCID, so the T cells may come from the graft donor. This CDR3 reads CSVVRQQETQYF. In DNA, the CDR3 is TGCAGCGTTGTACGGCAGCAAGAGACCCAGTACTTC.